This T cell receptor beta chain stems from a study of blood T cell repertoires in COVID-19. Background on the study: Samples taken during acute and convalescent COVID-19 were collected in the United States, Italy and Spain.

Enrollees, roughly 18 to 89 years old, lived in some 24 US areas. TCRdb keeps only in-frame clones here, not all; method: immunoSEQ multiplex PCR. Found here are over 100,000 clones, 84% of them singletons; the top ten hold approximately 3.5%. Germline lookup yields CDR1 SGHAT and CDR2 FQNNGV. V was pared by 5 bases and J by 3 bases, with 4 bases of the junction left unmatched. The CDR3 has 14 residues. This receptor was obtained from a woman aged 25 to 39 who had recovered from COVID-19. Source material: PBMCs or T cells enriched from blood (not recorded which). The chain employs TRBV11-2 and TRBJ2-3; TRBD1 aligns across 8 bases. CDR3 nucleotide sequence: TGTGCCAGCAGCCCCTGGACAGGGACAGATACGCAGTATTTT. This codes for CASSPWTGTDTQYF.